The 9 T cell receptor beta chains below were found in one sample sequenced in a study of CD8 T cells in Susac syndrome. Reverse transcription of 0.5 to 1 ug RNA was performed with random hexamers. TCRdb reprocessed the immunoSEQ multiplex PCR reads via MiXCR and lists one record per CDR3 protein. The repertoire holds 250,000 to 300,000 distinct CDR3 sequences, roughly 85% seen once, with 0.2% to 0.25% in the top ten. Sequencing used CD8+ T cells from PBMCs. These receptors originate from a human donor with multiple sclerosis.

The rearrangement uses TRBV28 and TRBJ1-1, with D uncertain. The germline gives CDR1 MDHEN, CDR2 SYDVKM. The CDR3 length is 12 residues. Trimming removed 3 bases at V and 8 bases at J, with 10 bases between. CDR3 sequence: CASSFGPDEAFF. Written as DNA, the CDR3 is TGTGCCAGCAGTTTCGGACCGGACGAAGCTTTCTTT. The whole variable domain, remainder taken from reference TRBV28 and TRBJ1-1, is DVKVTQSSRYLVKRTGEKVFLECVQDMDHENMFWYRQDPGLGLRLIYFSYDVKMKEKGDIPEGYSVSREKKERFSLILESASTNQTSMYLCASSFGPDEAFFGQGTRLTVV.

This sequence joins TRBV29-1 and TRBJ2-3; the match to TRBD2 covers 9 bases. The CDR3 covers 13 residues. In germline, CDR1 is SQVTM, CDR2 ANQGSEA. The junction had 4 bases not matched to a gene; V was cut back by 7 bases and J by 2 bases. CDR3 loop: CSATSGYTDTQYF. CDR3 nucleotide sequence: TGCAGCGCCACTAGCGGGTACACAGATACGCAGTATTTT.

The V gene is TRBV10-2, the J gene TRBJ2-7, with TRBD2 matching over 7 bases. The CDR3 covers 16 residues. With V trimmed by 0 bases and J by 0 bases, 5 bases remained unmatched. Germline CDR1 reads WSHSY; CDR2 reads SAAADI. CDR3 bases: TGCGCCAGCAGTGAGTCGATCGGCGGGAGCTCCTACGAGCAGTACTTC. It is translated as CASSESIGGSSYEQYF.

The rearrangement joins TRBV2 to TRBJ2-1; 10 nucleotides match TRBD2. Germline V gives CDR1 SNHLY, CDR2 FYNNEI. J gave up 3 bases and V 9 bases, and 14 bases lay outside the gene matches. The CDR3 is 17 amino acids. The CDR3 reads CARRTSGAGGRYNEQFF. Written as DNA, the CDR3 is TGTGCCAGGCGGACTAGCGGAGCGGGAGGGCGCTACAATGAGCAGTTCTTC.

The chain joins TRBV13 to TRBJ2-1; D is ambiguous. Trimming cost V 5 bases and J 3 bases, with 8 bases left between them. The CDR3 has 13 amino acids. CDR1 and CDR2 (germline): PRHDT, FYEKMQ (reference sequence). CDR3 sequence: CASSVRIYNEQFF. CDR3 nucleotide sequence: TGTGCCAGCAGCGTCCGTATCTACAATGAGCAGTTCTTC.

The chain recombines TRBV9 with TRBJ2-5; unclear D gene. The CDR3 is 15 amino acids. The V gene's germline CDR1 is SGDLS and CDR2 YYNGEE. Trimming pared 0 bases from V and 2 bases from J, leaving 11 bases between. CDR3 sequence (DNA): TGTGCCAGCAGCGTAGGCGGCCAACTTCAAGAGACCCAGTACTTC. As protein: CASSVGGQLQETQYF.

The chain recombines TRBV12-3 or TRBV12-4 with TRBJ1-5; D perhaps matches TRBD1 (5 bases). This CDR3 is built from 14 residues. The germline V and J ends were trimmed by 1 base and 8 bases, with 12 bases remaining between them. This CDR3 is CASSLESGQEPQHF. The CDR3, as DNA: TGTGCCAGCAGTTTAGAGTCAGGGCAGGAGCCCCAGCATTTT.

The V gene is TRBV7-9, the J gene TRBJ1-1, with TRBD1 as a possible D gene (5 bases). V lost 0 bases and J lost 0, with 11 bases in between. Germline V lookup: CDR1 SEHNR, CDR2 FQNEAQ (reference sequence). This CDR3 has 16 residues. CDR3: CASSLAGRAMNTEAFF. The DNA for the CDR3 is TGTGCCAGCAGCTTAGCTGGCAGGGCGATGAACACTGAAGCTTTCTTT.

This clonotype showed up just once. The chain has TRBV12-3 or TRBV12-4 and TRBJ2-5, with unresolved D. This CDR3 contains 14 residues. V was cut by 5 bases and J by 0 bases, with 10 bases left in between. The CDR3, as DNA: TGTGCCAGCAGTAGACCACTGTACCAAGAGACCCAGTACTTC. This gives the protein CASSRPLYQETQYF.